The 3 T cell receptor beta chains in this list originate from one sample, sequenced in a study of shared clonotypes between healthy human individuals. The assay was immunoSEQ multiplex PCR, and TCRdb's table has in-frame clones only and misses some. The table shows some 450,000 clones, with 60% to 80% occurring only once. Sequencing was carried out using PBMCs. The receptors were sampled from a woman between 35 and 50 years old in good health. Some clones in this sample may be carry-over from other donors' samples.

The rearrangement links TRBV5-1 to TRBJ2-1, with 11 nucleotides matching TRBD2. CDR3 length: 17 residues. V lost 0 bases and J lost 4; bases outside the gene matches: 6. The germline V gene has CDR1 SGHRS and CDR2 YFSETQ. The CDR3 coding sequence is TGCGCCAGCAGCTTGGGCCTAGCGGGAGGCCTTTACAATGAGCAGTTCTTC. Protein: CASSLGLAGGLYNEQFF.

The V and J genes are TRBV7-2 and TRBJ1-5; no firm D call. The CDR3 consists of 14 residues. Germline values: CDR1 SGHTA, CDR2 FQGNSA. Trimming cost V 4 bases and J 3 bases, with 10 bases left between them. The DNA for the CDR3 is TGTGCCAGCAGCTCTCCAGGTTTCAATCAGCCCCAGCATTTT. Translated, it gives CASSSPGFNQPQHF.

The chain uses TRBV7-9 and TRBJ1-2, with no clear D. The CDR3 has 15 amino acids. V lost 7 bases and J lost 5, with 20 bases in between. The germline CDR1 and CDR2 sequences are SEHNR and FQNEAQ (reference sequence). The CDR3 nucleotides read TGTGCCAGCACCGAAAGGAGGGCGTCCTTATATGGCTACACCTTC. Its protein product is CASTERRASLYGYTF.